Included here is one T cell receptor beta chain sequence, with context. The antigen it binds to is not known. Per-base quality was not reported, and no clone a single base away is much larger than it. The CDR3 goes from the cysteine to the phenylalanine over 18 residues. Solely the CDR3 DNA is kept, with 54 bases framed from the first base. From the germline V gene, CDR1 is SGHDN and CDR2 is FVKESK. Deletion took 0 bases off V and 1 base off J, with a span of 17 bases between the germline ends. Participants in the prospective study were enrolled through a virtual design, were aged about 18 to 90 years, and lived in approximately 24 United States geographic areas. To assign participants to cohorts, the prospective study relied on clinical history that participants themselves reported in a screening survey and a study questionnaire. Recovered participants in ImmuneRACE Cohort 3 were defined as having two consecutive negative NP/OP PCR tests, clearance from a healthcare professional, or resolution of symptoms. Mobile phlebotomists in the prospective study collected whole blood, serum and a nasopharyngeal or oropharyngeal swab from every participant. Participants in the prospective study had the option to provide additional blood draws and questionnaires over an approximately two-month period. Before DNA extraction, prospective study blood samples were shipped either frozen or at room temperature.

The data are from a study of blood T cell repertoires in COVID-19 (dated by TCRdb to the early 2020s). For the study in its entirety: The collaborator samples originated in the United States, Italy and Spain and spanned the acute and convalescent phases of COVID-19. Where HLA class I and class II types were available, the types were taken from metadata supplied by the sample provider, not from assay-based typing. The samples were drawn from the first 160 participants of the ongoing ImmuneRACE study and from over a thousand subjects provided by 6 global collaborators. A freely available public database, intended as a resource for researchers studying the immune response to SARS-CoV-2, is where the repertoires were released. The material from the prospective study consisted of cDNA or gDNA derived from T cells, B-cell-depleted T cells, or PBMCs. Subjects who had been exposed to COVID-19, were actively infected with it, or had recovered from it provided the deeply sampled blood TCRbeta repertoires that made up the dataset. Sample metadata almost always included a de-identified subject ID, COVID-19 status, age in years and sex.

TCRbeta CDR3 regions were amplified from genomic DNA using the immunoSEQ Assay, a bias-controlled multiplex PCR. Per the source publication's procedure: The number of nucleated cells in each sample was estimated from the amplification of reference gene primers within the assay. To quantify the absolute abundance of each unique TCRbeta CDR3 rearrangement, sequence reads were collapsed and filtered. For each sample, productive Simpson clonality was calculated as the square root of Simpson's diversity index across productive rearrangements. The immuneACCESS repertoire file appears here via TCRdb, limited to in-frame rearrangements. These files lack a portion of the clones; in checked studies, under half of the deficit traces to unresolved V genes, and the cause of the others is not known. D and trimming were read from the DNA, whereas the V and J calls and clone size are those reported in that table. This sample gives around 130,000 clones in total; 84% of them show up just once. The top ten clonotypes cover approximately 3.9% of the sample.

The paper as a whole reports these results and caveats: The quantity of clinical and demographic metadata differed by source and by participant and was supplied without curation.

The sequenced sample consisted of PBMCs or T cells enriched from blood (not recorded which). The rearrangement joined TRBV14 to TRBJ2-3; the D gene identity is not certain. The clonotype was recovered from a woman aged 30 to 39 who had recovered from COVID-19. The CDR3 has the sequence CASSQDVGQVWGTDTQYF. The DNA reads as follows: TGTGCCAGCAGCCAAGATGTTGGGCAGGTCTGGGGCACAGATACGCAGTATTTT.